A single sample gave rise to the 20 T cell receptor beta chains below, sequenced in a study of cytotoxic CD8 clonotypes in ibrutinib-treated CLL. TCRdb's copy holds only in-frame clones and misses some; the assay was immunoSEQ multiplex PCR. The repertoire holds more than 11,000 clones, with around 67% as singletons. The sample was PBMCs, taken before ibrutinib treatment. All receptors derive from a human donor with chronic lymphocytic leukemia.

This clone was counted once. The chain employs TRBV5-1 and TRBJ2-3, with unresolved D. V lost 0 bases, J lost 1 base, and 3 bases lay in between. Germline loops: CDR1 SGHRS, CDR2 YFSETQ. CDR3 length equals 13 residues. This CDR3 reads CASSLGRTDTQYF. DNA for the CDR3: TGCGCCAGCAGCTTGGGGCGCACAGATACGCAGTATTTT.

There are a few counts of this clone. The V call is TRBV5-1, the J call TRBJ2-5; 8 bases align to TRBD1. V gave up 2 bases and J gave up 4 bases; unmatched junction bases: 1. Germline CDR1 reads SGHRS; CDR2 reads YFSETQ. The CDR3 covers 13 residues. The CDR3 coding sequence is TGCGCCAGCAGCTTTGGACAGGGAGAGACCCAGTACTTC. Amino acid sequence: CASSFGQGETQYF.

V usage is TRBV19 and J usage is TRBJ2-4, with a weak D call TRBD1 (5 bases). Germline CDR1 and CDR2: LNHDA and SQIVND (reference sequence). V lost 6 bases, J lost 14 bases, and 14 bases lay in between. The CDR3 covers 11 residues. The CDR3 protein is CASSEDKIKYF. CDR3 DNA: TGTGCCAGTAGCGAGGACAAGATTAAGTACTTC.

V is TRBV5-8 and J is TRBJ2-5; 9 bases agree with TRBD2. CDR1 and CDR2 from the germline V gene are SGHTS and YDEGEE. Trimming at V came to 4 bases and at J to 2 bases, leaving 12 bases not matched to a gene. The CDR3 covers 17 residues. CDR3: CASSRPGVAGVQETQYF. Written as DNA, the CDR3 is TGTGCCAGCAGCAGGCCAGGGGTAGCGGGAGTACAAGAGACCCAGTACTTC.

The V call is TRBV5-5, the J call TRBJ1-2; D call uncertain. Germline CDR1 reads SGHKS; CDR2 reads YYEKEE (reference sequence). CDR3 length: 13 residues. V was cut by 0 bases and J by 2 bases, with 5 bases left in between. The CDR3 protein is CASSLGPNYGYTF. CDR3 coding DNA: TGTGCCAGCAGCTTGGGGCCAAACTATGGCTACACCTTC.

This chain uses TRBV6-1 with TRBJ1-6; TRBD1 matches 7 bases. Trimming cost V 8 bases and J 7 bases; bases outside gene matches: 5. The length of the CDR3 is 13 residues. CDR1 MNHNS and CDR2 SASEGT come from the germline V gene. The CDR3 DNA reads TGTGCCAGCGGGGACAGCCCAAATTCACCCCTCCACTTT. The encoded protein is CASGDSPNSPLHF.

The sample holds one count of this clone. This chain joins TRBV5-1 and TRBJ2-3, with 8 bases aligning to TRBD2. Unmatched junction bases numbered 7, after V lost 4 bases and J lost 0 bases. Looked up from germline, CDR1 is SGHRS and CDR2 is YFSETQ. The CDR3 totals 16 residues. DNA of the CDR3: TGCGCCAGCAGCCCGGGGGGGGACACTAGCACAGATACGCAGTATTTT. This codes for CASSPGGDTSTDTQYF.

V is TRBV5-6 and J is TRBJ2-1; D perhaps matches TRBD1 (6 bases). Trimming cost V 5 bases and J 2 bases, with 11 bases left between them. The CDR3 length is 14 residues. The germline V gene has CDR1 SGHDT and CDR2 YYEEEE. CDR3 residues: CASRTGLAYNEQFF. The DNA for the CDR3 is TGTGCCAGCAGGACAGGTTTGGCCTACAATGAGCAGTTCTTC.

The rearrangement uses TRBV10-1 and TRBJ2-7; tentative D call: TRBD2 (5 bases). Germline values: CDR1 WNHNN, CDR2 SYGVQD (reference sequence). Trimming removed 11 bases from V and 2 bases from J, with 13 bases in between. There are 12 residues in the CDR3. In DNA, the CDR3 is TGCGCCCCCCAGCGGTTAGCCTACGAGCAGTACTTC. This gives the protein CAPQRLAYEQYF.

This clone was detected once. The genes are TRBV7-2 and TRBJ2-1, with a possible D match to TRBD2 (6 bases). CDR3 length: 15 residues. CDR1 is SGHTA and CDR2 is FQGNSA in the germline V gene. V was clipped by 5 bases and J by 2 bases, with 13 bases between them. The CDR3 DNA is TGTGCCAGCAGCCCGTATTCGGGGGCCTACAATGAGCAGTTCTTC. It yields the protein CASSPYSGAYNEQFF.

The chain combines TRBV10-3 with TRBJ1-5, with D perhaps matching TRBD1 (6 bases). The CDR3 runs 15 residues. V was cut by 3 bases and J by 7 bases, with 16 bases left in between. Germline V gene lookup returns CDR1 ENHRY and CDR2 SYGVKD. The CDR3 DNA follows: TGTGCCATCAGTGACCGCGGGGCAGGGGACCAGCCCCAGCATTTT. Amino acids: CAISDRGAGDQPQHF.

V gene TRBV15 combines with J gene TRBJ2-7; D uncertain. Trimming removed 0 bases at V and 0 bases at J, with 6 bases between. Per the germline V gene, CDR1 is LNHNV and CDR2 is YYDKDF (reference sequence). The CDR3 has 14 residues. CDR3: CATSRDLGSYEQYF. The CDR3 DNA follows: TGTGCCACCAGCAGAGATCTTGGCTCCTACGAGCAGTACTTC.

V and J are TRBV11-3 and TRBJ2-2; 7 bases are shared with TRBD2. The V segment lost 5 bases and the J segment 6 bases; nucleotides outside the gene matches: 9. CDR3 length equals 15 residues. Germline V gives CDR1 SGHNT, CDR2 YENEEA. The CDR3 nucleotides are TGTGCCAGCAGCCCCCGGCGGGGGAGGTCCGGGGAGCTGTTTTTT. Translating gives CASSPRRGRSGELFF.

This clone was found a few times. V is TRBV9 and J is TRBJ2-1, with 10 nucleotides matching TRBD2. Trimming at V came to 0 bases and at J to 4 bases, leaving 1 base not matched to a gene. Per germline, CDR1 SGDLS and CDR2 YYNGEE. This CDR3 contains 15 residues. CDR3 residues: CASSVGTSGYNEQFF. DNA for the CDR3: TGTGCCAGCAGCGTAGGGACTAGCGGATACAATGAGCAGTTCTTC. Full variable domain (missing parts from reference TRBV9 and TRBJ2-1): DSGVTQTPKHLITATGQRVTLRCSPRSGDLSVYWYQQSLDQGLQFLIQYYNGEERAKGNILERFSAQQFPDLHSELNLSSLELGDSALYFCASSVGTSGYNEQFFGPGTRLTVL.

This chain joins TRBV6-6 and TRBJ2-7; TRBD1 might be the D (6 bases). The CDR3 length is 12 residues. V was clipped by 5 bases and J by 4 bases, with 9 bases between them. Germline CDR1 reads MNHNY; CDR2 reads SVGAGI (reference sequence). CDR3 in amino acids: CASSGDRYEQYF. CDR3 nucleotide sequence: TGTGCCAGCAGTGGAGACAGGTACGAGCAGTACTTC.

The V gene is TRBV6-4, the J gene TRBJ1-5, with unresolved D. The CDR3 length is 12 residues. With 4 bases removed from V and 1 base from J, the gap between germline ends came to 2 bases. Germline V gene sequence: CDR1 MRHNA, CDR2 SNTAGT. The CDR3, as DNA: TGTGCCAGCAGTGGGAGCAATCAGCCCCAGCATTTT. It codes for CASSGSNQPQHF.

V usage is TRBV29-1 and J usage is TRBJ1-3; no clear D. The CDR3 has 13 residues. Germline assignment: CDR1 SQVTM and CDR2 ANQGSEA. Trimming took off 5 bases at V and 0 bases at J, with 8 bases between the two ends. The CDR3 region is CSVRRSSGNTIYF. CDR3 bases: TGCAGCGTTCGGCGGAGCTCTGGAAACACCATATATTTT. The whole variable domain, filled in from reference TRBV29-1 and TRBJ1-3, reads SAVISQKPSRDICQRGTSLTIQCQVDSQVTMMFWYRQQPGQSLTLIATANQGSEATYESGFVIDKFPISRPNLTFSTLTVSNMSPEDSSIYLCSVRRSSGNTIYFGEGSWLTVV.

This chain uses TRBV10-3 with TRBJ2-5; 9 bases agree with TRBD1. J gave up 5 bases and V 6 bases, and 7 bases lay outside the gene matches. Germline CDR1 ENHRY, CDR2 SYGVKD. CDR3 length: 14 amino acids. The chain's CDR3 is CAISWDRDRETQYF. Here the CDR3 DNA reads TGTGCCATCAGCTGGGACAGGGATCGTGAGACCCAGTACTTC.

This clone came up a few times. V gene TRBV5-1 combines with J gene TRBJ1-1, with D perhaps TRBD1 (5 bases). The CDR3 totals 13 residues. Germline CDR1 reads SGHRS; CDR2 reads YFSETQ. The ends were cut back, 4 bases at V and 5 bases at J, with 12 bases in the middle. CDR3 DNA sequence: TGCGCCAGCAGCCGCATGGAGGGGACTGAAGCTTTCTTT. Residues: CASSRMEGTEAFF.

In its sample, this clone was seen once. This rearrangement joins TRBV4-2 to TRBJ2-7; TRBD2 agrees at 9 bases. The V gene end was trimmed by 1 base and the J gene end by 5 bases; junction bases not matched to a gene: 9. Germline CDR1 and CDR2: LGHNA and YNFKEQ. CDR3 length: 16 amino acids. CDR3 DNA sequence: TGTGCCAGCAGCCAAGCTGGAGGCGGGGGGGTCGACGAGCAGTACTTC. Its protein product is CASSQAGGGGVDEQYF.